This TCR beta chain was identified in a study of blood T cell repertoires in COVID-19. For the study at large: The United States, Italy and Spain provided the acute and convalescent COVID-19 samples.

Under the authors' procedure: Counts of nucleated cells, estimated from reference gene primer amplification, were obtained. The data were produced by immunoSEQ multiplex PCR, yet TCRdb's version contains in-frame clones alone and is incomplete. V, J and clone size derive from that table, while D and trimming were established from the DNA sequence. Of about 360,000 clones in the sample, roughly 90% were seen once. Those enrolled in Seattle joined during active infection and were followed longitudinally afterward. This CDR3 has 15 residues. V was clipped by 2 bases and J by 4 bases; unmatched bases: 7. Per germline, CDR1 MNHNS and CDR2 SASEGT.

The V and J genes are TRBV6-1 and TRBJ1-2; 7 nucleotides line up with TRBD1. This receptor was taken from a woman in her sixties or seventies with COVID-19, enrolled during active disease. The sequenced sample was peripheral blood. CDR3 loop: CASSEYSRQGYGYTF. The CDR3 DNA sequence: TGTGCCAGCAGTGAATATAGCCGACAGGGCTATGGCTACACCTTC.